What follows are 16 T cell receptor beta chains derived from one specimen sequenced in a study of blood T cell repertoires in COVID-19. Sequenced by immunoSEQ multiplex PCR; TCRdb stores in-frame clones only, minus some. Among some 130,000 clones listed, approximately 80% were seen once. The sample was peripheral blood. These receptor sequences come from a man aged 55 to 70 who had recovered from COVID-19.

The V gene is TRBV7-3, the J gene TRBJ2-3; 11 bases are a match to TRBD2. This CDR3 region has 16 residues. V was pared by 4 bases and J by 6 bases, with 9 bases of the junction left unmatched. Germline V lookup: CDR1 SGHTA, CDR2 FQGTGA. For the CDR3, the DNA is TGTGCCAGCAGCTCGTTTAGCGGGGGGGAAACGGATACGCAGTATTTT. Protein sequence: CASSSFSGGETDTQYF.

This chain's CDR3 is CSVEEGGQRGETQYF. The CDR3 DNA follows: TGCAGCGTTGAAGAGGGGGGACAGCGAGGAGAGACCCAGTACTTC. The rearrangement links TRBV29-1 to TRBJ2-5; tentative D call: TRBD1 (7 bases). CDR1 is SQVTM and CDR2 is ANQGSEA in the germline V gene. The CDR3 extends over 15 amino acids. With 0 bases removed from V and 4 bases from J, the gap between germline ends came to 15 bases.

CDR3 in amino acids: CASSQPDRGHNEKLFF. The CDR3 nucleotides are TGCGCCAGCAGCCAGCCCGACAGGGGCCATAATGAAAAACTGTTTTTT. The chain employs TRBV4-1 and TRBJ1-4; TRBD1 agrees at 8 bases. This CDR3 has 16 amino acids. V dropped 3 bases and J dropped 4; count of bases not matched to a gene: 7. The V gene's germline CDR1 is MGHRA and CDR2 YSYEKL.

The genes are TRBV9 and TRBJ2-3; 7 nucleotides align to TRBD2. This CDR3 contains 16 residues. The V and J ends lost 1 base and 1 base, in that order; junction bases with no gene match: 6. CDR1 is SGDLS and CDR2 is YYNGEE in the germline V gene. The DNA of the CDR3 is TGTGCCAGCAGCGTACAGGGCGGGAGAGGCACAGATACGCAGTATTTT. Amino acids: CASSVQGGRGTDTQYF.

The chain carries TRBV9 and TRBJ1-4; tentative D call: TRBD1 (6 bases). The germline gives CDR1 SGDLS, CDR2 YYNGEE. This CDR3 spans 17 amino acids. Deletions cut 4 bases from V and 0 bases from J, with 16 bases between. CDR3 residues: CASSLGGGRATNEKLFF. DNA for the CDR3: TGTGCCAGCAGCCTTGGTGGGGGCCGGGCAACTAATGAAAAACTGTTTTTT.

In its sample, this clone was seen once. This chain joins TRBV4-3 and TRBJ2-3, with D possibly TRBD1 on 5 matching bases. Germline V gene lookup returns CDR1 LGHNA and CDR2 YSLEER. This CDR3 contains 14 residues. V was shortened by 0 bases and J by 5 bases, with 9 bases between the two germline ends. CDR3 in amino acids: CASSQEQGQDTQYF. In DNA, the CDR3 is TGCGCCAGCAGCCAAGAGCAGGGTCAAGATACGCAGTATTTT.

This clone is a singleton in its sample. The CDR3 coding sequence is TGTGCCAGCAGGATACAGGGGGCGTGGACCGGGGAGCTGTTTTTT. Its protein is CASRIQGAWTGELFF. The chain employs TRBV27 and TRBJ2-2; 9 positions match TRBD1. The CDR3 totals 15 residues. Unmatched junction bases numbered 7, after V lost 6 bases and J lost 5 bases. The V gene's germline CDR1 is MNHEY and CDR2 SMNVEV (reference sequence).

This chain joins TRBV7-2 and TRBJ1-5, with D possibly matching TRBD1 (5 bases). The germline CDR1 and CDR2 sequences are SGHTA and FQGNSA. V was clipped by 5 bases and J by 4 bases, with 9 bases between them. This CDR3 is 13 amino acids long. CDR3 nucleotide sequence: TGTGCCAGCAGCGTACAGGAGAATCAGCCCCAGCATTTT. This sequence encodes CASSVQENQPQHF.

The chain couples TRBV29-1 to TRBJ2-6; tentatively, D is TRBD2 (6 bases). Germline V CDR1 and CDR2: SQVTM, ANQGSEA. Trimming took 4 bases from V and 11 from J, leaving 12 bases between them. CDR3 length equals 12 residues. The CDR3 region is CSVAMEGYVLTF. The CDR3 DNA sequence: TGCAGCGTTGCAATGGAGGGTTACGTCCTGACTTTC.

This clone was seen a single time. The J gene is TRBJ1-1, the V gene TRBV14; perhaps TRBD1 as D (5 bases). V lost 3 bases and J lost 2, with 13 bases in between. CDR3 length equals 15 residues. Germline loops: CDR1 SGHDN, CDR2 FVKESK. This chain's CDR3 is CASSQEGRINTEAFF. The CDR3 bases are TGTGCCAGCAGCCAGGAGGGACGGATTAACACTGAAGCTTTCTTT.

V and J are TRBV29-1 and TRBJ1-1, with a tentative D call TRBD1 (6 bases). Between the trimmed V and J ends, which lost 5 bases and 0 bases, there was a span of 13 bases. The V gene's germline CDR1 is SQVTM and CDR2 ANQGSEA. The CDR3 is 14 amino acids. In DNA form, the CDR3 reads TGCAGCGTTACGGACAGCCTTATGAACACTGAAGCTTTCTTT. It is translated as CSVTDSLMNTEAFF. The variable domain in full, with the rest retrieved from reference TRBV29-1 and TRBJ1-1, is SAVISQKPSRDICQRGTSLTIQCQVDSQVTMMFWYRQQPGQSLTLIATANQGSEATYESGFVIDKFPISRPNLTFSTLTVSNMSPEDSSIYLCSVTDSLMNTEAFFGQGTRLTVV.

In regard to this clone: Its ends do not fully match the called genes, so a read error is possible. CDR3 nucleotide sequence: TGTGCTAGCAGCTTAGCGGTTAGCGGGGGGGCCTCGACTGAGCAGTTCTTC. Its protein product is CASSLAVSGGASTEQFF. The chain is built from TRBV7-7 and TRBJ2-1; the match to TRBD2 covers 11 bases. Germline V gene data show CDR1 as SSHAT and CDR2 as FNYEAQ (reference sequence). The CDR3 has 17 residues.

The genes are TRBV24-1 and TRBJ2-2, with 7 positions matching TRBD2. Germline CDR1 and CDR2: KGHDR and SFDVKD. V dropped 3 bases and J dropped 6; count of bases not matched to a gene: 9. This CDR3 comprises 16 residues. DNA of the CDR3: TGTGCCACCAGTGATGCCGCATGGGGAGGGGCCGGGGAGCTGTTTTTT. As protein: CATSDAAWGGAGELFF.

The rearrangement links TRBV19 to TRBJ1-2, with TRBD1 matching over 11 bases. CDR3 size: 13 residues. Germline CDR1 reads LNHDA; CDR2 reads SQIVND (reference sequence). Unmatched junction bases numbered 3, after V lost 5 bases and J lost 7 bases. CDR3 residues: CASSDGTGGGYTF. Here the CDR3 DNA reads TGTGCCAGTAGTGACGGGACAGGGGGTGGCTACACCTTC.

V gene TRBV28 combines with J gene TRBJ2-3, with D unclear. Trimming cost V 6 bases and J 0 bases, with 7 bases left between them. The CDR3 is 13 residues long. Germline V gives CDR1 MDHEN, CDR2 SYDVKM. CDR3 loop: CASSYSSTDTQYF. The CDR3 DNA follows: TGTGCCAGCAGCTACAGCAGCACAGATACGCAGTATTTT.

This chain links TRBV3-1 (or the pseudogene TRBV3-2) with TRBJ2-1; tentatively, D is TRBD2 (6 bases). Trimming cost V 1 base and J 2 bases, with 9 bases left between them. The CDR3 extends over 15 amino acids. The germline CDR1 and CDR2 sequences are LGHDT and YNNKEL (reference sequence). CDR3 protein: CASSQAGVAYNEQFF. CDR3 DNA sequence: TGTGCCAGCAGCCAAGCGGGGGTGGCCTACAATGAGCAGTTCTTC.